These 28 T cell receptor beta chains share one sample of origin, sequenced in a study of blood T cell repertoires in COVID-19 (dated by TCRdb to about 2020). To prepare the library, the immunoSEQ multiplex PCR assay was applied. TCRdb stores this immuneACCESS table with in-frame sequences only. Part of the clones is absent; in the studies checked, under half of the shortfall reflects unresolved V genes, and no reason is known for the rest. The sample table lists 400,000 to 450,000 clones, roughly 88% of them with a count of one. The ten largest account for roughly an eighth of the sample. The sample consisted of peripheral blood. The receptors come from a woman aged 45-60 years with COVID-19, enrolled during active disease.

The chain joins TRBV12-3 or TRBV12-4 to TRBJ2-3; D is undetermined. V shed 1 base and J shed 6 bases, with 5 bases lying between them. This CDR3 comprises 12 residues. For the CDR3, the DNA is TGTGCCAGCAGTTTAGTTCCGGATACGCAGTATTTT. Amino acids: CASSLVPDTQYF.

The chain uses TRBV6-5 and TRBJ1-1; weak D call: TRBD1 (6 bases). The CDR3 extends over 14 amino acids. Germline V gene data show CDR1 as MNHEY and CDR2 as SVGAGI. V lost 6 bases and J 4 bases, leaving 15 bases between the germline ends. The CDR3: CASRPQGSGTEAFF. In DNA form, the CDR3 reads TGTGCCAGCAGGCCACAGGGTTCGGGCACTGAAGCTTTCTTT.

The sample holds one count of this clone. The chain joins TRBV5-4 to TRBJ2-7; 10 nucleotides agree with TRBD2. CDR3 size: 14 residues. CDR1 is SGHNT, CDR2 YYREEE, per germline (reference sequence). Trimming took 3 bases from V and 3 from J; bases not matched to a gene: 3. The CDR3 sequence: CASSSQRGGYEQYF. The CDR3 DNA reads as TGTGCCAGCAGCTCCCAGCGGGGGGGCTACGAGCAGTACTTC.

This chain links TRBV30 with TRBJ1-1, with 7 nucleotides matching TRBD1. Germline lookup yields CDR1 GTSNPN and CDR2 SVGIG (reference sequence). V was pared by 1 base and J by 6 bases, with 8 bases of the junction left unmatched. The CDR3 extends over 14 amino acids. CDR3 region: CAWSAPGGWAEAFF. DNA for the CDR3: TGTGCCTGGAGTGCCCCAGGGGGTTGGGCTGAAGCTTTCTTT.

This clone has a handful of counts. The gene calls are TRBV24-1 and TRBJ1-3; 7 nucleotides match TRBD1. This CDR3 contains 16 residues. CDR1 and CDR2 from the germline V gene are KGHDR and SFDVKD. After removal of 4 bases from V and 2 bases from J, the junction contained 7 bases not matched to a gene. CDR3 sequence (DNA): TGTGCCACCAGTGACCCTACCGGGACAGCTGGAAACACCATATATTTT. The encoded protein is CATSDPTGTAGNTIYF.

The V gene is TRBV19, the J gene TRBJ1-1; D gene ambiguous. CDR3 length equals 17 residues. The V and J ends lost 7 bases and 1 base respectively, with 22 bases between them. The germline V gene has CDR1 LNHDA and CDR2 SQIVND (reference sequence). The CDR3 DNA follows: TGTGCCAGTACCGTCATCAGGAGGGCAGGAGGGAACACTGAAGCTTTCTTT. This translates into CASTVIRRAGGNTEAFF.

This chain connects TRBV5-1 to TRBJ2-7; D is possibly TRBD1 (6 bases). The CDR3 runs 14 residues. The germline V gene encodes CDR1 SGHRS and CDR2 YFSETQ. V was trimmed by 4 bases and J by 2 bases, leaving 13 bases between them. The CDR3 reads CASSTGTRTYEQYF. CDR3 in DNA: TGCGCCAGCAGCACCGGGACAAGAACCTACGAGCAGTACTTC.

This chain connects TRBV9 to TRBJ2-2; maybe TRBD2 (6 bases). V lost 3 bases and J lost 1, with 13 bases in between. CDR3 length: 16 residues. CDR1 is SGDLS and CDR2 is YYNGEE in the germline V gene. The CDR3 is CASSARGTLNTGELFF. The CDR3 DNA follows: TGTGCCAGCAGCGCCCGGGGGACTCTGAACACCGGGGAGCTGTTTTTT. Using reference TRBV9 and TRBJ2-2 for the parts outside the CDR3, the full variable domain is DSGVTQTPKHLITATGQRVTLRCSPRSGDLSVYWYQQSLDQGLQFLIQYYNGEERAKGNILERFSAQQFPDLHSELNLSSLELGDSALYFCASSARGTLNTGELFFGEGSRLTVL.

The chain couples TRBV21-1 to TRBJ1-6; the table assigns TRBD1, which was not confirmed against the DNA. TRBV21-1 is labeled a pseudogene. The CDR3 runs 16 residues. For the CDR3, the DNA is TGTGCCAGCAGCGCACAGGGGTGGGGCCCATATTCACCCCTCCACTTT. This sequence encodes CASSAQGWGPYSPLHF.

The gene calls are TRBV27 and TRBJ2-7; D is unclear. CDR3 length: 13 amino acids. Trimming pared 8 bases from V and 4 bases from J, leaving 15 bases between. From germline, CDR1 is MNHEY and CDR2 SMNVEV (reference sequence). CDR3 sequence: CASLPGGRYEQYF. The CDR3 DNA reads TGTGCCAGCCTCCCCGGTGGGCGATACGAGCAGTACTTC.

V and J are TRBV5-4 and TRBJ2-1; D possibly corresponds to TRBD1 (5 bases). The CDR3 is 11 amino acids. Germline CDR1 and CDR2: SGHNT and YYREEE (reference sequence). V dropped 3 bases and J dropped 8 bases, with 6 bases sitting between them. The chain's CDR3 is CASSSGYEQFF. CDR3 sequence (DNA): TGTGCCAGCAGCTCAGGGTATGAGCAGTTCTTC.

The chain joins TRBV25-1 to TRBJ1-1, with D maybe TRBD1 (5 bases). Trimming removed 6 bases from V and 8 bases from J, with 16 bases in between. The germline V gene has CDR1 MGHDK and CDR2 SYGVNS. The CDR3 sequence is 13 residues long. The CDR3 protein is CASRGRGTGEAFF. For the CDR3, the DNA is TGTGCCAGCAGGGGACGAGGGACTGGGGAAGCTTTCTTT.

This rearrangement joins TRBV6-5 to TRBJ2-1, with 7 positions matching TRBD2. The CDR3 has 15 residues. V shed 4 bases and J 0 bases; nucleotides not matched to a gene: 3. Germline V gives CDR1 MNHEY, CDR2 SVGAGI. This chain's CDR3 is CASSLVAGSYNEQFF. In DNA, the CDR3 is TGTGCCAGCAGTTTAGTAGCGGGCTCCTACAATGAGCAGTTCTTC.

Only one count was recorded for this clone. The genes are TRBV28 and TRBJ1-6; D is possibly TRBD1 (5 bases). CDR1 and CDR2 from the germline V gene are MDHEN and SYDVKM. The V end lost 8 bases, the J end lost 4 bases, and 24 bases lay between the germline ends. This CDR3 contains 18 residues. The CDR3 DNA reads TGTGCCAGCTCCCCGGGGGGATGGCAGCAATATTATAATTCACCCCTCCACTTT. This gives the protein CASSPGGWQQYYNSPLHF. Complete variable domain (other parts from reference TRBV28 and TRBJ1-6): DVKVTQSSRYLVKRTGEKVFLECVQDMDHENMFWYRQDPGLGLRLIYFSYDVKMKEKGDIPEGYSVSREKKERFSLILESASTNQTSMYLCASSPGGWQQYYNSPLHFGNGTRLTVT.

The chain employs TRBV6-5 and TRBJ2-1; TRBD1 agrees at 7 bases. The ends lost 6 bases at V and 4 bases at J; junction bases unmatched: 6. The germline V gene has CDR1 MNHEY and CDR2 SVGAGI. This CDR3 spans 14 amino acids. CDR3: CASRIGTDYNEQFF. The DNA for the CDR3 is TGTGCCAGCAGAATCGGGACAGATTACAATGAGCAGTTCTTC.

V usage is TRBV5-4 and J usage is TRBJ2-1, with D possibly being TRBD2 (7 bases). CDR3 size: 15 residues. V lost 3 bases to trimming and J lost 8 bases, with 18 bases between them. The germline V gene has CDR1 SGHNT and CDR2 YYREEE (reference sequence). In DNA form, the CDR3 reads TGTGCCAGCAGCTCCCCCCGGGGGGCGGTTTATGAGCAGTTCTTC. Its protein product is CASSSPRGAVYEQFF.

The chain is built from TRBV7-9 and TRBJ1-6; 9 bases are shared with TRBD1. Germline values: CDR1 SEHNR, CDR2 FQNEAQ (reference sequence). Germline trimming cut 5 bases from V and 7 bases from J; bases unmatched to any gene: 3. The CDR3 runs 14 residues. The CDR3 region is CASSRGQGNSPLHF. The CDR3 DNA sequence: TGTGCCAGCAGCCGGGGACAGGGAAATTCACCCCTCCACTTT. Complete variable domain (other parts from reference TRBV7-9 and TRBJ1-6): DTGVSQNPRHKITKRGQNVTFRCDPISEHNRLYWYRQTLGQGPEFLTYFQNEAQLEKSRLLSDRFSAERPKGSFSTLEIQRTEQGDSAMYLCASSRGQGNSPLHFGNGTRLTVT.

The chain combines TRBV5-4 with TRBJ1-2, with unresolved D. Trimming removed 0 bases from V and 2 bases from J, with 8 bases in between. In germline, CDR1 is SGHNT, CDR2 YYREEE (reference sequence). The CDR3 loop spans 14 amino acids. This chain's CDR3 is CASSLGAGNYGYTF. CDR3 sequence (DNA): TGTGCCAGCAGCTTGGGGGCAGGCAACTATGGCTACACCTTC.

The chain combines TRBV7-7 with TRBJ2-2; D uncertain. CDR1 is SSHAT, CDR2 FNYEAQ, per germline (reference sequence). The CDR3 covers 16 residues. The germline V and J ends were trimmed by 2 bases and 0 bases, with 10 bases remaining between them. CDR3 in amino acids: CASSLIVTANTGELFF. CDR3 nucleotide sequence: TGTGCCAGCAGCTTAATCGTAACAGCGAACACCGGGGAGCTGTTTTTT.

The DNA of the CDR3 is TGTGCCAGCAGCTTAGGTCGGGGCACAGATACGCAGTATTTT. The encoded protein is CASSLGRGTDTQYF. The rearrangement links TRBV11-2 to TRBJ2-3; D is uncertain. The length of the CDR3 is 14 residues. V lost 1 base and J lost 1, with 6 bases in between. The germline V gene encodes CDR1 SGHAT and CDR2 FQNNGV.

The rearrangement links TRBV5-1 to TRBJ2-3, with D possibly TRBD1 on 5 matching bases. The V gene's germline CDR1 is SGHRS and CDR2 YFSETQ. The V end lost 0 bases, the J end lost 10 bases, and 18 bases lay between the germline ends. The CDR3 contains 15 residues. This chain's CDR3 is CASSLVGDSQGPQYF. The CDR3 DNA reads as TGCGCCAGCAGCTTGGTAGGAGACTCCCAGGGCCCGCAGTATTTT.

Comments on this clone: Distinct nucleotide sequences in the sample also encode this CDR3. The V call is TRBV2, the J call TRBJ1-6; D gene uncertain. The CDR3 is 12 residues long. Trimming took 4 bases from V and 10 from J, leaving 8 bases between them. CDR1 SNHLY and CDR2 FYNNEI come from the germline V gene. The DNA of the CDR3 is TGTGCCAGCAGTGGTCCGGAGTCACCCCTCCACTTT. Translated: CASSGPESPLHF.

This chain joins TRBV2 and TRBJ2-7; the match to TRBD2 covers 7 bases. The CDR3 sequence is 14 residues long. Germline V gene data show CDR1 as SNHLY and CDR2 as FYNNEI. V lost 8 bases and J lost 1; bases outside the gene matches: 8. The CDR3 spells CASGGQRDSYEQYF. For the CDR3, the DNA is TGTGCCAGCGGAGGCCAGCGGGATTCCTACGAGCAGTACTTC.

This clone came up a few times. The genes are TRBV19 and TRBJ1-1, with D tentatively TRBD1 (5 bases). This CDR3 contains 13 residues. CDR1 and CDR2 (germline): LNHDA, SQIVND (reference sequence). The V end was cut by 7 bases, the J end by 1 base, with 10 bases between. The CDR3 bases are TGTGCCAGTACCGTGACAGAGAACACTGAAGCTTTCTTT. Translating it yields CASTVTENTEAFF.

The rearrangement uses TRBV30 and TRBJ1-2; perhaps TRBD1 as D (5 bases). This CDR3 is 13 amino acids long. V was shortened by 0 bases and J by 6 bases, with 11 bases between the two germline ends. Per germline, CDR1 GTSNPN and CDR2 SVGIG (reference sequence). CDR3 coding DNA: TGTGCCTGGAGTGTTAGGGGTCTTGATGGCTACACCTTC. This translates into CAWSVRGLDGYTF.

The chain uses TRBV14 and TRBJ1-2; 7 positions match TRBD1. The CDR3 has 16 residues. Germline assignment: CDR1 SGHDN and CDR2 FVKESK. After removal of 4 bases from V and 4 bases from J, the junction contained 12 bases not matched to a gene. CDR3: CASSPGAGRGTYGYTF. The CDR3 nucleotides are TGTGCCAGCAGCCCCGGTGCGGGCAGGGGGACCTATGGCTACACCTTC.

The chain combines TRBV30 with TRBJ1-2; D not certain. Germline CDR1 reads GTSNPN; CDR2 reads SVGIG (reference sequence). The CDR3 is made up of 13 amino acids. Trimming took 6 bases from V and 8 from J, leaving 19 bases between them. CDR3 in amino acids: CACPPGGVGGYTF. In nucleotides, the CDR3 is TGTGCCTGCCCTCCGGGAGGAGTTGGGGGCTACACCTTC.

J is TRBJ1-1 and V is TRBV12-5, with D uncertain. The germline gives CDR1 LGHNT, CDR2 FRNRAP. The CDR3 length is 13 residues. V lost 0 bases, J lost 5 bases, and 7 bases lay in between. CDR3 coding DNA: TGTGCTAGTGGTTTGGTACTAGGGACTGAAGCTTTCTTT. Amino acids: CASGLVLGTEAFF.